This TCR beta chain was found in a study of cytomegalovirus exposure and HLA in healthy donors. Study-level findings and limits: Data from an earlier analysis indicated that most TCR beta V segments were productive either about 87% or about 30% of the time.

About this clone: As yet, its antigen is unknown.

PCR used 60 Vbeta primers and 13 Jbeta primers. Original handling: Later, 75 million to 100 million unique TCR beta chains were counted in an analysis, and about 12 million of them were shared. The method was immunoSEQ multiplex PCR; TCRdb's version includes in-frame clones alone and lacks a portion of them. The D gene and trimming were derived from the DNA, and the V and J assignments and clone size from that table. Of around 140,000 clones detected, more than 70% appear once; the ten largest clones hold roughly 0.99%. The TCR sequence derives from a male donor in good health and CMV-seronegative. The sequenced material came from PBMCs.

The CDR3 nucleotides are TGCGCCAGCAGCTTGGTGTCGGGGGGGGCCTACAATGAGCAGTTCTTC. It is translated as CASSLVSGGAYNEQFF. This sequence joins TRBV5-1 and TRBJ2-1; 8 bases agree with TRBD2. This CDR3 region has 16 residues. CDR1 is SGHRS and CDR2 is YFSETQ in the germline V gene. Unmatched junction bases numbered 4, after V lost 0 bases and J lost 2 bases.